This T cell receptor (beta chain) was obtained from a study of blood T cells in healthy people across ages. The study's findings and limits: Per million T cells, TCR beta diversity dropped about linearly as age rose.

Alongside a J-beta primer mix, a sample-barcoded 5' primer served in a second PCR lasting about 7 to 12 cycles. TCRdb analysed the 5' RACE reads with MiXCR anew, one entry per CDR3 protein. In the table there are roughly 1.4 million distinct CDR3 sequences, 55% to 75% of which are singletons. The germline V gene encodes CDR1 SNHLY and CDR2 FYNNEI. There are 13 residues in the CDR3. V shed 10 bases and J 4 bases; nucleotides not matched to a gene: 5. To note about this clonotype: What it binds is not known.

Material: blood. The V and J genes are TRBV2 and TRBJ2-7; 12 bases fit TRBD2. This sequence was found in a man younger than 35 in good health. Here the CDR3 reads CAIGLAGSYEQYF. The CDR3 region has the DNA TGTGCCATCGGACTAGCGGGGAGTTACGAGCAGTACTTC.